A single sample gave rise to the 20 T cell receptor beta chains below, sequenced in a study of T cell responses to AZD1222 COVID-19 vaccine. Generated by immunoSEQ multiplex PCR, the TCRdb table keeps only in-frame clones and is missing some. The profile shows over 50,000 clones, 81% of them singletons. The source material was peripheral blood, sampled 28 days after the second AZD1222 dose. Every receptor here comes from an adult who received the AZD1222 COVID-19 vaccine.

The chain recombines TRBV19 with TRBJ2-6; D call uncertain. Germline V gene data show CDR1 as LNHDA and CDR2 as SQIVND (reference sequence). The CDR3 has 15 amino acids. The V end was cut by 4 bases, the J end by 0 bases, with 7 bases between. The DNA of the CDR3 is TGTGCCAGTAGTAAACCCAGCTCTGGGGCCAACGTCCTGACTTTC. Protein product: CASSKPSSGANVLTF.

V and J are TRBV19 and TRBJ1-4; TRBD1 is a possible D gene (6 bases). This CDR3 contains 15 residues. The V gene lost 2 bases and the J gene lost 7 bases, with 14 bases spanning the gap. Germline V CDR1 and CDR2: LNHDA, SQIVND (reference sequence). The CDR3, as DNA: TGTGCCAGTAGTATAAGTCTGCTAGGGGGTGAAAAACTGTTTTTT. Translation gives CASSISLLGGEKLFF.

The rearrangement links TRBV19 to TRBJ2-3; TRBD1 matches at 8 bases. The germline gives CDR1 LNHDA, CDR2 SQIVND (reference sequence). CDR3 length: 15 amino acids. V gave up 5 bases and J gave up 2 bases; unmatched junction bases: 6. The CDR3 DNA reads as TGTGCCAGTAGTGGACAGGGAATGGACACAGATACGCAGTATTTT. Translating it yields CASSGQGMDTDTQYF.

The chain joins TRBV18 to TRBJ1-6, with unresolved D. The V end lost 2 bases, the J end lost 14 bases, and 19 bases lay between the germline ends. The CDR3 runs 15 residues. Germline assignment: CDR1 KGHSH and CDR2 LQKENI. CDR3 protein: CASSPSTVGLGALHF. The CDR3 region has the DNA TGTGCCAGCTCACCATCCACCGTGGGATTAGGCGCCCTCCACTTT.

Written as DNA, the CDR3 is TGTGCCACCAGCAGGGTCAGAGGGCTTGGCGGGGAGCTGTTTTTT. It specifies CATSRVRGLGGELFF. The chain employs TRBV15 and TRBJ2-2; perhaps TRBD2 as D (5 bases). Germline V gene lookup returns CDR1 LNHNV and CDR2 YYDKDF (reference sequence). Trimming shortened V by 3 bases and J by 7 bases, and 15 bases separated the two germline ends. The CDR3 loop spans 15 amino acids.

Written as DNA, the CDR3 is TGCAGCGTTGAGTGGACAGGGGTCAATGAAGCTTTCTTT. Amino acid sequence: CSVEWTGVNEAFF. The chain recombines TRBV29-1 with TRBJ1-1, with 9 bases aligning to TRBD1. Unmatched junction bases numbered 6, after V lost 3 bases and J lost 7 bases. The CDR3 consists of 13 residues. CDR1 SQVTM and CDR2 ANQGSEA come from the germline V gene.

The gene calls are TRBV6-5 and TRBJ1-2; a weak D match, TRBD1 (6 bases). V was trimmed by 0 bases and J by 8 bases, leaving 13 bases between them. This CDR3 has 14 amino acids. Germline CDR1 reads MNHEY; CDR2 reads SVGAGI. The CDR3, as DNA: TGTGCCAGCAGTTACTCGAATTCCAGGGGCGGCTACACCTTC. Protein product: CASSYSNSRGGYTF.

The chain couples TRBV19 to TRBJ1-5, with TRBD1 matching 10 bases. Germline V gives CDR1 LNHDA, CDR2 SQIVND (reference sequence). J lost 7 bases, V lost 9 bases, and 9 bases had no gene match. This CDR3 contains 14 residues. In nucleotides, the CDR3 is TGTGCCAGCAATGACAGGGGGCCTGAACAGCCCCAGCATTTT. This gives the protein CASNDRGPEQPQHF.

The CDR3 DNA follows: TGTGCCAGCAGCTTAGGACTAGCGGGGTACAATGAGCAGTTCTTC. Translation gives CASSLGLAGYNEQFF. This chain uses TRBV7-2 with TRBJ2-1; TRBD2 agrees at 11 bases. Trimming removed 1 base from V and 4 bases from J; junction bases left unmatched: 0. Germline V gene data show CDR1 as SGHTA and CDR2 as FQGNSA. The CDR3 length is 15 residues.

V and J are TRBV5-6 and TRBJ1-2; D is unresolved. The CDR3 loop spans 14 amino acids. Per the germline V gene, CDR1 is SGHDT and CDR2 is YYEEEE. V shed 0 bases and J shed 0 bases, with 6 bases lying between them. CDR3 DNA sequence: TGTGCCAGCAGCTTGGTGACACCTAACTATGGCTACACCTTC. This translates into CASSLVTPNYGYTF.

The chain couples TRBV19 to TRBJ1-4; D ambiguous. This CDR3 is 12 amino acids long. CDR1 is LNHDA and CDR2 is SQIVND in the germline V gene (reference sequence). The V and J ends lost 7 bases and 8 bases respectively, with 11 bases between them. The CDR3 loop reads CASTGSREKLFF. The CDR3 DNA follows: TGTGCCAGTACCGGGTCTAGAGAAAAACTGTTTTTT.

Comment on this clone: One junction end does not reproduce the germline sequence, and a read error may be involved. The V gene is TRBV11-2, the J gene TRBJ2-1; the D call may be TRBD1 or TRBD2 (6 bases each). This CDR3 region has 12 residues. Germline V gene lookup returns CDR1 SGHAT and CDR2 FQNNGV. In DNA form, the CDR3 reads TGTGCCAGCAGCTTAGCACCAACAGGGAGGCTCTTC. Amino acid sequence: CASSLAPTGRLF.

This sequence joins TRBV5-1 and TRBJ2-7, with 9 bases fitting TRBD1. Losses at the gene ends were 4 bases for V and 1 base for J; bases not matched to a gene: 3. The CDR3 extends over 14 amino acids. Germline V CDR1 and CDR2: SGHRS, YFSETQ. In DNA, the CDR3 is TGCGCCAGCAGCACAGGGACAGGGTCCTACGAGCAGTACTTC. It encodes CASSTGTGSYEQYF.

The chain employs TRBV3-1 (or the pseudogene TRBV3-2) and TRBJ1-4, with TRBD1 matching 8 bases. The CDR3 spans 15 residues. Losses at the gene ends were 4 bases for V and 8 bases for J; bases not matched to a gene: 9. The germline V gene encodes CDR1 LGHDT and CDR2 YNNKEL (reference sequence). The CDR3 loop is CASSLGTGIREKLFF. In DNA, the CDR3 is TGTGCCAGCAGCCTCGGGACAGGTATACGCGAAAAACTGTTTTTT.

This clone appeared a single time. The chain joins TRBV20-1 to TRBJ2-2; D remains ambiguous. Germline CDR1 is DFQATT and CDR2 is SNEGSKA (reference sequence). The CDR3 consists of 10 residues. V lost 6 bases and J 7 bases, leaving 6 bases between the germline ends. The chain's CDR3 is CSAAGGELFF. DNA for the CDR3: TGCAGTGCAGCTGGCGGGGAGCTGTTTTTT.

This sequence joins TRBV9 and TRBJ2-2; D ambiguous. V shed 3 bases and J shed 5 bases, with 11 bases lying between them. The CDR3 contains 14 residues. Germline V gene data show CDR1 as SGDLS and CDR2 as YYNGEE. CDR3 nucleotides: TGTGCCAGCAGCGGCTACTTCGGGACCGGGGAGCTGTTTTTT. Translated, it gives CASSGYFGTGELFF.

The genes are TRBV9 and TRBJ2-3; D not certain. The germline CDR1 and CDR2 sequences are SGDLS and YYNGEE. The CDR3 length is 17 residues. Between the trimmed V and J ends, which lost 0 bases and 2 bases, there was a span of 16 bases. The CDR3 here is CASSVGEVDVYTDTQYF. In DNA, the CDR3 is TGTGCCAGCAGCGTAGGCGAAGTTGACGTGTACACAGATACGCAGTATTTT.

The chain uses TRBV28 and TRBJ2-1; the D gene is possibly TRBD2 (6 bases). CDR1 and CDR2 (germline): MDHEN, SYDVKM. V shed 4 bases and J shed 8 bases, with 12 bases lying between them. The CDR3 contains 13 residues. The CDR3 reads CASSYGRSDEQFF. CDR3 sequence (DNA): TGTGCCAGCAGTTATGGGAGGTCAGATGAGCAGTTCTTC.

The V and J genes are TRBV7-6 and TRBJ2-7, with TRBD1 identical over 12 bases. The CDR3 runs to 15 residues. The V gene's germline CDR1 is SGHVS and CDR2 FNYEAQ. V trimming: 5 bases; J trimming: 1 base; junction bases outside the gene matches: 3. CDR3 residues: CASSPGQGASYEQYF. The CDR3 bases are TGTGCCAGCAGCCCGGGACAGGGGGCATCCTACGAGCAGTACTTC. Filled out from reference TRBV7-6 and TRBJ2-7, the complete variable domain reads GAGVSQSPRYKVTKRGQDVALRCDPISGHVSLYWYRQALGQGPEFLTYFNYEAQQDKSGLPNDRFSAERPEGSISTLTIQRTEQRDSAMYRCASSPGQGASYEQYFGPGTRLTVT.

In this sample, this clone turned up a few times. This sequence joins TRBV19 and TRBJ2-1; no definite D call. V gave up 3 bases and J gave up 0 bases, with 9 bases separating them. CDR1 is LNHDA and CDR2 is SQIVND in the germline V gene (reference sequence). This CDR3 spans 15 amino acids. The CDR3 protein is CASSITAISYNEQFF. The CDR3 region has the DNA TGTGCCAGTAGTATCACCGCTATCTCCTACAATGAGCAGTTCTTC.